These 17 T cell receptor beta chains came from one sample sequenced in a study of technical replicates of blood from a few donors. Sequencing used immunoSEQ multiplex PCR; TCRdb keeps in-frame clones, though not all of them. The sample lists just over 80,000 clones; roughly 94% were seen once. Material for sequencing was T cells isolated from PBMCs. The receptors shown here come from a human donor in good health.

V usage is TRBV27 and J usage is TRBJ2-1; 9 nucleotides line up with TRBD2. Germline V gene sequence: CDR1 MNHEY, CDR2 SMNVEV (reference sequence). The CDR3 sequence is 14 residues long. V trimming: 5 bases; J trimming: 3 bases; junction bases outside the gene matches: 2. The CDR3 DNA follows: TGTGCCAGCAGTCAAGCGGGAGGCTACAATGAGCAGTTCTTC. It codes for CASSQAGGYNEQFF.

The chain links TRBV6-6 to TRBJ2-3; TRBD2 matches at 12 bases. Trimming at V came to 7 bases and at J to 2 bases, leaving 7 bases not matched to a gene. Germline loops: CDR1 MNHNY, CDR2 SVGAGI (reference sequence). The CDR3 sequence is 16 residues long. CDR3 DNA: TGTGCCAGCAAACTACTAGCGGGGGGCACCACAGATACGCAGTATTTT. Its translation: CASKLLAGGTTDTQYF.

The chain has TRBV6-1 and TRBJ1-4; 7 bases line up with TRBD1. The CDR3 consists of 15 residues. V lost 1 base and J lost 8; bases outside the gene matches: 7. CDR1 and CDR2 (germline): MNHNS, SASEGT. CDR3 nucleotides: TGTGCCAGCAGTGAAGGAGGGGGCGCGCGGGAAAAACTGTTTTTT. It is translated as CASSEGGGAREKLFF.

The rearrangement uses TRBV14 and TRBJ2-2; 15 positions match TRBD2. There are 17 residues in the CDR3. Germline-derived CDR1 and CDR2 are SGHDN and FVKESK. V lost 1 base, J lost 5 bases, and 2 bases stayed unmatched. CDR3 amino acids: CASSQAGLAGGTGELFF. The CDR3 nucleotides are TGTGCCAGCAGCCAAGCAGGACTAGCGGGAGGGACCGGGGAGCTGTTTTTT.

The chain is built from TRBV9 and TRBJ1-1, with D unresolved. The germline CDR1 and CDR2 sequences are SGDLS and YYNGEE. The CDR3 has 13 residues. The V gene lost 2 bases and the J gene lost 3 bases, with 8 bases spanning the gap. This CDR3 is CASSVTDHTEAFF. CDR3 nucleotides: TGTGCCAGCAGCGTCACAGACCACACTGAAGCTTTCTTT.

The chain is built from TRBV15 and TRBJ1-1; D might be TRBD1 (5 bases). Looked up from germline, CDR1 is LNHNV and CDR2 is YYDKDF (reference sequence). Trimming removed 2 bases from V and 0 bases from J, with 13 bases in between. This CDR3 has 16 amino acids. The CDR3 DNA sequence: TGTGCCACCAGCAGATTGACAGCGAATGTGAACACTGAAGCTTTCTTT. The encoded protein is CATSRLTANVNTEAFF.

This clone was seen once. The chain employs TRBV27 and TRBJ2-5; 10 bases agree with TRBD2. V was clipped by 4 bases and J by 4 bases; unmatched bases: 6. Germline values: CDR1 MNHEY, CDR2 SMNVEV (reference sequence). The CDR3 is 15 amino acids. CDR3 nucleotide sequence: TGTGCCAGCAGTTCCCAGCGGGAGGGCCGAGAGACCCAGTACTTC. Translated: CASSSQREGRETQYF.

This clone was seen just once. CDR3 nucleotides: TGCGCCAGCAGCCAAGGTTCTGGGGGGGGGAGCTCTGGGGCCAACGTCCTGACTTTC. Residues: CASSQGSGGGSSGANVLTF. The chain employs TRBV4-1 and TRBJ2-6; TRBD2 aligns across 7 bases. Unmatched junction bases numbered 9, after V lost 1 base and J lost 0 bases. The germline V gene encodes CDR1 MGHRA and CDR2 YSYEKL. The CDR3 is 19 residues long.

V is TRBV19 and J is TRBJ1-5; 11 positions agree with TRBD1. Trimming removed 4 bases from V and 7 bases from J; junction bases left unmatched: 3. Germline values: CDR1 LNHDA, CDR2 SQIVND (reference sequence). This CDR3 comprises 14 residues. The DNA for the CDR3 is TGTGCCAGTAGTACAAGGGACAGGGGGCAGCCCCAGCATTTT. This sequence encodes CASSTRDRGQPQHF.

Only a few counts were recorded for this clone. CDR3 bases: TGTGCCAGCAGCCAGGCGCGGGAGCACTATGGCTACACCTTC. It codes for CASSQAREHYGYTF. This chain links TRBV6-5 with TRBJ1-2, with D hard to call. Germline values: CDR1 MNHEY, CDR2 SVGAGI. V lost 6 bases and J lost 3, with 14 bases in between. CDR3 length equals 14 residues.

J is TRBJ2-3 and V is TRBV30; D may be TRBD1 (6 bases). Germline values: CDR1 GTSNPN, CDR2 SVGIG (reference sequence). The CDR3 extends over 13 amino acids. V dropped 5 bases and J dropped 4 bases, with 13 bases sitting between them. The CDR3 DNA reads as TGTGCCTGGTCCACCGGGACATCAGATACGCAGTATTTT. Translation: CAWSTGTSDTQYF.

V usage is TRBV4-3 and J usage is TRBJ2-6, with D perhaps matching TRBD2 (5 bases). CDR3 length: 16 amino acids. Germline V lookup: CDR1 LGHNA, CDR2 YSLEER. Between the trimmed V and J ends, which lost 0 bases and 4 bases, there was a span of 10 bases. The CDR3 loop reads CASSQERGKGANVLTF. The CDR3 nucleotides read TGCGCCAGCAGCCAAGAACGAGGGAAGGGGGCCAACGTCCTGACTTTC.

The V and J genes are TRBV5-1 and TRBJ2-7; 8 bases are shared with TRBD1. V was pared by 5 bases and J by 0 bases, with 4 bases of the junction left unmatched. Germline V CDR1 and CDR2: SGHRS, YFSETQ. The CDR3 runs 14 residues. The CDR3 sequence: CASSRQGPSYEQYF. The CDR3 DNA reads TGCGCCAGCAGTAGACAGGGGCCCTCCTACGAGCAGTACTTC.

This rearrangement joins TRBV30 to TRBJ2-6, with 10 bases that match TRBD1. The CDR3 covers 15 residues. V lost 5 bases, J lost 5 bases, and 6 bases stayed unmatched. Germline assignment: CDR1 GTSNPN and CDR2 SVGIG (reference sequence). CDR3 nucleotide sequence: TGTGCCTGGGGGACAGGGGTTCTCTGGGCCAACGTCCTGACTTTC. Its translation is CAWGTGVLWANVLTF. The full variable domain, completed using reference TRBV30 and TRBJ2-6, is SQTIHQWPATLVQPVGSPLSLECTVEGTSNPNLYWYRQAAGRGLQLLFYSVGIGQISSEVPQNLSASRPQDRQFILSSKKLLLSDSGFYLCAWGTGVLWANVLTFGAGSRLTVL.

The V call is TRBV5-6, the J call TRBJ2-1; 12 bases line up with TRBD2. V lost 0 bases and J lost 8; bases outside the gene matches: 0. The CDR3 sequence is 14 residues long. Germline values: CDR1 SGHDT, CDR2 YYEEEE. CDR3: CASSLGLAGDEQFF. CDR3 nucleotides: TGTGCCAGCAGCTTGGGACTAGCGGGAGATGAGCAGTTCTTC.

This chain joins TRBV6-5 and TRBJ1-5; no reliable D call. V was shortened by 2 bases and J by 3 bases, with 14 bases between the two germline ends. Germline V lookup: CDR1 MNHEY, CDR2 SVGAGI. The CDR3 covers 16 residues. This chain's CDR3 is CASSYSFEGLNQPQHF. The CDR3 nucleotides read TGTGCCAGCAGTTACAGTTTTGAGGGTCTCAATCAGCCCCAGCATTTT.

This chain uses TRBV19 with TRBJ1-2; 8 nucleotides agree with TRBD1. The J segment lost 7 bases and the V segment lost 5 bases, leaving 6 bases of the junction unmatched. The CDR3 consists of 13 residues. CDR1 is LNHDA and CDR2 is SQIVND in the germline V gene (reference sequence). CDR3 bases: TGTGCCAGTAGTCCCCAGGGGGCGGCTGGCTACACCTTC. This gives the protein CASSPQGAAGYTF.